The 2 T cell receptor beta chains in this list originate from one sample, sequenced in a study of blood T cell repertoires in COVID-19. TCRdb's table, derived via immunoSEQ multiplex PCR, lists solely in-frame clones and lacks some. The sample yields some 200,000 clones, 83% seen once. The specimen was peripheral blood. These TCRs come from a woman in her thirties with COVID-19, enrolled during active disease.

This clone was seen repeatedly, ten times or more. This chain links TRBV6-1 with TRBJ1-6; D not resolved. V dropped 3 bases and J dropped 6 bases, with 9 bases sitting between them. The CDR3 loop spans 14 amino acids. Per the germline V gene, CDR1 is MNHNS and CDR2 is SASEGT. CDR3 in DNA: TGTGCCAGCAGTGATAACATTTCTAATTCACCCCTCCACTTT. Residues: CASSDNISNSPLHF.

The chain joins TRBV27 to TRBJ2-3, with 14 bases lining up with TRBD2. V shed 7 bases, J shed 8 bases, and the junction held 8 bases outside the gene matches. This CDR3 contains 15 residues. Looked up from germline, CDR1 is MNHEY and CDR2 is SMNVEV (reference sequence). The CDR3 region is CASKPGTSGRFTQYF. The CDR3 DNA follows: TGTGCCAGCAAACCAGGGACTAGCGGGAGATTTACGCAGTATTTT.